A few counts support the clone carrying this T cell receptor (beta chain). What it binds is unknown. This specimen comes from a study of identical twins. General observations from the study: The analysis was cross-sectional rather than longitudinal within donors.

The V gene's germline CDR1 is MGHRA and CDR2 YSYEKL. The length of the CDR3 is 16 residues. The V end was cut by 1 base, the J end by 1 base, with 11 bases between. In TCRdb, the 5' RACE reads were re-called with MiXCR into one record per CDR3 protein. The sample gives roughly 1,500,000 distinct CDR3 sequences, under 35% of which show up once; approximately 0.25% is in the top ten. The chain has TRBV4-1 and TRBJ2-1; D unresolved. Specimen: cord blood. The origin of this receptor is a newborn girl in good health. CDR3 sequence: CASSQVVSRSYNEQFF. Here the CDR3 DNA reads TGCGCCAGCAGCCAAGTAGTCTCACGATCCTACAATGAGCAGTTCTTC.